Listed below are T cell receptor beta chains from one sample, sequenced in a study of T cell changes during pregnancy in multiple sclerosis. Sequencing used immunoSEQ multiplex PCR; TCRdb keeps in-frame clones, though not all of them. The data show more than 50,000 clones, roughly nine tenths seen once. Sample: peripheral blood, taken before pregnancy. The origin of the receptors is a female donor with multiple sclerosis, enrolled in a pregnancy study. The CDR3 runs from the conserved cysteine through the conserved F or W. D genes are given only for firm matches. Part of the rows lack a size; the others show once, few, many or a class for expanded clones.

d_call: -; v_call: TRBV12-5; cdr3_length: 17; j_call: TRBJ2-3; clone_size: -; cdr3_aa: CASGKGRDSSEPDTQYF; cdr3_nt: TGTGCTAGTGGTAAAGGCCGGGACTCTTCAGAGCCAGATACGCAGTATTTT
d_call: TRBD1; v_call: TRBV19; cdr3_length: 15; j_call: TRBJ1-5; clone_size: -; cdr3_aa: CASSGGTGGFQPQHF; cdr3_nt: TGTGCCAGTAGTGGGGGGACAGGGGGCTTTCAGCCCCAGCATTTT
d_call: -; v_call: TRBV6-1; cdr3_length: 14; j_call: TRBJ1-5; clone_size: -; cdr3_aa: CASSEPPGAQPQHF; cdr3_nt: TGTGCCAGCAGTGAGCCCCCAGGGGCGCAGCCCCAGCATTTT
d_call: -; v_call: TRBV5-4; cdr3_length: 13; j_call: TRBJ2-5; clone_size: -; cdr3_aa: CASSPRNQETQYF; cdr3_nt: TGTGCCAGCAGCCCCAGAAACCAAGAGACCCAGTACTTC
d_call: -; v_call: TRBV29-1; cdr3_length: 11; j_call: TRBJ1-2; clone_size: -; cdr3_aa: CSVQGDYGYTF; cdr3_nt: TGCAGCGTACAGGGCGACTATGGCTACACCTTC
d_call: -; v_call: TRBV6-1; cdr3_length: 13; j_call: TRBJ1-4; clone_size: -; cdr3_aa: CASSEQVVEKLFF; cdr3_nt: TGTGCCAGCAGTGAACAGGTCGTTGAAAAACTGTTTTTT
d_call: TRBD1; v_call: TRBV11-1; cdr3_length: 15; j_call: TRBJ2-7; clone_size: -; cdr3_aa: CASSLRGQGSYEQYF; cdr3_nt: TGTGCCAGCAGCTTAAGGGGACAGGGGAGCTACGAGCAGTACTTC
d_call: TRBD1; v_call: TRBV7-9; cdr3_length: 17; j_call: TRBJ1-5; clone_size: -; cdr3_aa: CASSDSTGEYSNQPQHF; cdr3_nt: TGTGCCAGCAGTGACAGTACAGGGGAATATAGCAATCAGCCCCAGCATTTT
d_call: TRBD2; v_call: TRBV7-8; cdr3_length: 17; j_call: TRBJ2-3; clone_size: -; cdr3_aa: CASRSRSSGSYTDTQYF; cdr3_nt: TGTGCCAGCAGATCGCGGTCTAGCGGGTCCTACACAGATACGCAGTATTTT
d_call: TRBD2; v_call: TRBV5-1; cdr3_length: 15; j_call: TRBJ2-5; clone_size: -; cdr3_aa: CASSLGTSGQETQYF; cdr3_nt: TGCGCCAGCAGCTTAGGGACTAGCGGTCAAGAGACCCAGTACTTC
d_call: -; v_call: TRBV7-2; cdr3_length: 16; j_call: TRBJ2-3; clone_size: -; cdr3_aa: CASTLRVGLTTDTQYF; cdr3_nt: TGTGCCAGCACCCTTAGGGTTGGACTTACCACAGATACGCAGTATTTT
d_call: TRBD1; v_call: TRBV9; cdr3_length: 12; j_call: TRBJ1-1; clone_size: -; cdr3_aa: CASRDRGGEAFF; cdr3_nt: TGTGCCAGCAGAGACAGGGGGGGTGAAGCTTTCTTT
d_call: TRBD2; v_call: TRBV7-2; cdr3_length: 16; j_call: TRBJ2-3; clone_size: -; cdr3_aa: CASVEGGGGATDTQYF; cdr3_nt: TGTGCCAGCGTTGAGGGTGGCGGGGGGGCAACAGATACGCAGTATTTT
d_call: -; v_call: TRBV4-3; cdr3_length: 16; j_call: TRBJ1-4; clone_size: -; cdr3_aa: CASSPTSGLGNEKLFF; cdr3_nt: TGCGCCAGCAGCCCGACCTCAGGGTTAGGTAATGAAAAACTGTTTTTT
d_call: TRBD1; v_call: TRBV5-1; cdr3_length: 14; j_call: TRBJ1-1; clone_size: -; cdr3_aa: CASRRDRDYTEAFF; cdr3_nt: TGCGCCAGCAGGCGCGACAGGGACTACACTGAAGCTTTCTTT
d_call: TRBD2; v_call: TRBV7-7; cdr3_length: 17; j_call: TRBJ2-1; clone_size: -; cdr3_aa: CASSPGTSGGALNEQFF; cdr3_nt: TGTGCTAGCAGCCCGGGGACTAGCGGGGGGGCCCTTAATGAGCAGTTCTTC
d_call: -; v_call: TRBV27; cdr3_length: 15; j_call: TRBJ2-7; clone_size: -; cdr3_aa: CASNPRGAASYEQYF; cdr3_nt: TGTGCCAGCAACCCCCGGGGGGCAGCTTCCTACGAGCAGTACTTC
d_call: TRBD2; v_call: TRBV4-3; cdr3_length: 18; j_call: TRBJ2-2; clone_size: -; cdr3_aa: CASSPRTSGELSTGELFF; cdr3_nt: TGCGCCAGCAGCCCTAGGACTAGCGGGGAATTGAGCACCGGGGAGCTGTTTTTT
d_call: -; v_call: TRBV5-1; cdr3_length: 15; j_call: TRBJ2-1; clone_size: once; cdr3_aa: CASSCTNTTCNEQFF; cdr3_nt: TGCGCCAGCAGCTGCACTAACACCACATGCAATGAGCAGTTCTTC
d_call: TRBD1; v_call: TRBV27; cdr3_length: 15; j_call: TRBJ2-7; clone_size: -; cdr3_aa: CASSATGGSSYEQYF; cdr3_nt: TGTGCCAGCAGTGCTACAGGGGGGAGCTCCTACGAGCAGTACTTC
d_call: TRBD1; v_call: TRBV6-5; cdr3_length: 14; j_call: TRBJ1-2; clone_size: -; cdr3_aa: CASSLRQGLDGYTF; cdr3_nt: TGTGCCAGCAGTCTCCGACAGGGTCTCGATGGCTACACCTTC
d_call: TRBD2; v_call: TRBV4-3; cdr3_length: 15; j_call: TRBJ2-3; clone_size: -; cdr3_aa: CASSQLTSGRDTQYF; cdr3_nt: TGCGCCAGCAGCCAATTGACTAGCGGGCGAGATACGCAGTATTTT
d_call: TRBD2; v_call: TRBV11-2; cdr3_length: 17; j_call: TRBJ2-1; clone_size: -; cdr3_aa: CASSFPLLAGGHNEQFF; cdr3_nt: TGTGCCAGCAGCTTCCCTCTCTTAGCGGGGGGACACAATGAGCAGTTCTTC
d_call: -; v_call: TRBV5-4; cdr3_length: 13; j_call: TRBJ2-7; clone_size: -; cdr3_aa: CASSYRASYEQYF; cdr3_nt: TGTGCCAGCAGTTACAGGGCGTCCTACGAGCAGTACTTC
d_call: -; v_call: TRBV20-1; cdr3_length: 11; j_call: TRBJ1-1; clone_size: -; cdr3_aa: CSAERAREAFF; cdr3_nt: TGCAGTGCCGAGAGGGCCCGTGAAGCTTTCTTT
d_call: -; v_call: TRBV5-4; cdr3_length: 13; j_call: TRBJ1-1; clone_size: -; cdr3_aa: CASTGEINTEAFF; cdr3_nt: TGTGCCAGCACAGGGGAAATCAACACTGAAGCTTTCTTT
d_call: -; v_call: TRBV7-2; cdr3_length: 15; j_call: TRBJ1-5; clone_size: -; cdr3_aa: CASSLERSSNQPQHF; cdr3_nt: TGTGCCAGCAGCTTAGAGAGAAGTAGCAATCAGCCCCAGCATTTT
d_call: TRBD1; v_call: TRBV5-1; cdr3_length: 16; j_call: TRBJ2-7; clone_size: -; cdr3_aa: CASSLARQGFGYEQYF; cdr3_nt: TGCGCCAGCAGCTTGGCGAGACAGGGATTTGGATACGAGCAGTACTTC
d_call: TRBD1; v_call: TRBV27; cdr3_length: 15; j_call: TRBJ2-7; clone_size: -; cdr3_aa: CASSPGTGVSYEQYF; cdr3_nt: TGTGCCAGCAGTCCCGGGACAGGGGTGTCCTACGAGCAGTACTTC